This entry features one TCR beta chain sequence. The antigen is not known. This sample is drawn from a study of blood T cells in healthy people across ages. Then a second PCR, running about 6 to 12 cycles, was carried out with a sample-barcoded 5' primer and a J-beta primer mix. TCRdb itself ran the 5' RACE reads through MiXCR, one entry per CDR3 protein. The table records hundreds of thousands of distinct CDR3 sequences, roughly 45% of them present only once. Study-level findings and limits: Naive T cell percentage showed a strong correlation with TCR beta diversity.

The CDR3 extends over 11 amino acids. V gave up 5 bases and J gave up 4 bases, with 7 bases separating them. CDR1 SGHRS and CDR2 YFSETQ come from the germline V gene. This TCR derives from a woman aged 60-70 years in good health. The rearrangement links TRBV5-1 to TRBJ2-7, with D unclear. Sample: blood. CDR3 sequence: CASSMEYEQYF. DNA for the CDR3: TGCGCCAGCAGTATGGAATACGAGCAGTACTTC.